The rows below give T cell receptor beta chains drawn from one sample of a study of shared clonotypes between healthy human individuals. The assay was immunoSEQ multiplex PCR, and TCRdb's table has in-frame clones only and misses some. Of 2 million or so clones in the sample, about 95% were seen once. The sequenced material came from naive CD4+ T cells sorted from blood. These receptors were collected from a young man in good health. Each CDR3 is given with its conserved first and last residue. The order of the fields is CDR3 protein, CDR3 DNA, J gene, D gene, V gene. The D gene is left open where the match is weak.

CDR3: CASSLSQNTGELFF; DNA: TGTGCCAGCAGTTTATCACAGAACACCGGGGAGCTGTTTTTT; J: TRBJ2-2; D: NA; V: TRBV27
CDR3: CASSLARGLPQETQYF; DNA: TGCGCCAGCAGCTTGGCTCGTGGACTACCCCAAGAGACCCAGTACTTC; J: TRBJ2-5; D: NA; V: TRBV5-1
CDR3: CASSQDGISYEQYF; DNA: TGTGCCAGCAGCCAAGATGGGATTTCCTACGAGCAGTACTTC; J: TRBJ2-7; D: NA; V: TRBV4-2
CDR3: CASSLHREAVNTGELFF; DNA: TGTGCCAGCAGCTTACACAGGGAGGCGGTAAACACCGGGGAGCTGTTTTTT; J: TRBJ2-2; D: NA; V: TRBV7-3
CDR3: CASSQDPGNWEQYF; DNA: TGCGCCAGCAGCCAGGACCCAGGGAATTGGGAGCAGTACTTC; J: TRBJ2-7; D: NA; V: TRBV4-1
CDR3: CASSLGNSPNTEAFF; DNA: TGTGCCAGCAGCTTAGGAAACAGCCCAAACACTGAAGCTTTCTTT; J: TRBJ1-1; D: NA; V: TRBV7-2
CDR3: CASSIDRVSTDTQYF; DNA: TGTGCCAGTAGTATCGACAGGGTGAGCACAGATACGCAGTATTTT; J: TRBJ2-3; D: TRBD1; V: TRBV19
CDR3: CASSLGGTNSYEQYF; DNA: TGCGCCAGCAGCTTGGGAGGGACAAACTCCTACGAGCAGTACTTC; J: TRBJ2-7; D: NA; V: TRBV5-1
CDR3: CASRAQGTTYEQYF; DNA: TGCGCCAGCAGGGCCCAGGGGACCACCTACGAGCAGTACTTC; J: TRBJ2-7; D: NA; V: TRBV5-1
CDR3: CASSLAVGLPNTEAFF; DNA: TGCGCCAGCAGCTTGGCGGTGGGACTACCGAACACTGAAGCTTTCTTT; J: TRBJ1-1; D: NA; V: TRBV5-1
CDR3: CASREQGWFSTEAFF; DNA: TGTGCCAGCAGAGAACAGGGATGGTTTTCCACTGAAGCTTTCTTT; J: TRBJ1-1; D: NA; V: TRBV2
CDR3: CASSLKGVLGEQYF; DNA: TGTGCCAGCAGCTTGAAGGGAGTTCTTGGCGAGCAGTACTTC; J: TRBJ2-7; D: NA; V: TRBV5-6
CDR3: CASSPRGDSNQPQHF; DNA: TGTGCCAGCAGTCCCCGTGGGGATAGCAATCAGCCCCAGCATTTT; J: TRBJ1-5; D: NA; V: TRBV6-5
CDR3: CASSVFEGSGNTIYF; DNA: TGTGCCAGCAGCGTTTTTGAGGGCTCTGGAAACACCATATATTTT; J: TRBJ1-3; D: NA; V: TRBV11-2
CDR3: CASTTGQGVYGYTF; DNA: TGTGCCAGCACCACGGGACAGGGGGTCTATGGCTACACCTTC; J: TRBJ1-2; D: TRBD1; V: TRBV6-6
CDR3: CASSLTSLSYNEQFF; DNA: TGTGCCAGCAGCTTAACATCCCTGTCCTACAATGAGCAGTTCTTC; J: TRBJ2-1; D: NA; V: TRBV7-8
CDR3: CASRGEAKGQETQYF; DNA: TGTGCCAGCAGGGGAGAGGCAAAAGGGCAAGAGACCCAGTACTTC; J: TRBJ2-5; D: NA; V: TRBV28